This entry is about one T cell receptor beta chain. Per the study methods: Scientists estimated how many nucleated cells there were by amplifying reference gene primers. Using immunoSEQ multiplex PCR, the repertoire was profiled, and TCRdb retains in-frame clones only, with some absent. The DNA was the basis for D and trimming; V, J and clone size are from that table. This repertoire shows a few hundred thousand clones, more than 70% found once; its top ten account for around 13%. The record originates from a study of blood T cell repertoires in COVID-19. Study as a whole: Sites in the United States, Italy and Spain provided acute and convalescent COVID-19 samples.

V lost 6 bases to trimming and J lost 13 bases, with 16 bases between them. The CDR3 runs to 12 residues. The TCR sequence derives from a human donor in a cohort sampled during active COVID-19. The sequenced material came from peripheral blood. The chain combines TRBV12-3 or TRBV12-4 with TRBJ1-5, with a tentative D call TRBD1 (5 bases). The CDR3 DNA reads TGTGCCAGCAGCTTCCTTCTGGGGCCGCAGCATTTT. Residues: CASSFLLGPQHF.